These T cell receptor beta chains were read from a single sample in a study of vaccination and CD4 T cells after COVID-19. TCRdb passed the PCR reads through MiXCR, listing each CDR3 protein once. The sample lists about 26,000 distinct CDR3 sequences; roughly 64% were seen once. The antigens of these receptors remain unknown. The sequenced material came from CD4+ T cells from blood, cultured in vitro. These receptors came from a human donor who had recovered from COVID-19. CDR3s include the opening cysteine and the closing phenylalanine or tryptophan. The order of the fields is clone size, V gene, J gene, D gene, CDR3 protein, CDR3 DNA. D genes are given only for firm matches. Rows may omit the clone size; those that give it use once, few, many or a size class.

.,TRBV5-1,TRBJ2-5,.,CASSEGRFQETQYF,TGCGCCAGCTCGGAGGGCAGATTCCAAGAGACCCAGTACTTC
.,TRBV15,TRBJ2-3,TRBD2,CATRPPGLAGAGDTQYF,TGTGCCACCAGACCTCCGGGACTAGCGGGAGCGGGAGATACGCAGTATTTT
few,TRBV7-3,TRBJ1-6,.,CASSFGGLNSPLHF,TGTGCCAGCAGCTTCGGGGGGCTCAATTCACCCCTCCACTTT
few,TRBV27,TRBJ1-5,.,CASTGNQPQHF,TGTGCCAGCACGGGGAATCAGCCCCAGCATTTT
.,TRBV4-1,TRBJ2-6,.,CASSPGSGRSGANVLTF,TGCGCCAGCAGCCCCGGTAGTGGCCGCTCTGGGGCCAACGTCCTGACTTTC
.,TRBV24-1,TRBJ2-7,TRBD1,CATSDPTGIEGEFPYEQYF,TGTGCCACCAGTGACCCGACAGGGATAGAGGGGGAGTTCCCCTACGAGCAGTACTTC
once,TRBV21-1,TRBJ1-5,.,CASSKRRDSNQPQHF,TGTGCCAGCAGCAAAAGGAGGGACAGCAATCAGCCCCAGCATTTT
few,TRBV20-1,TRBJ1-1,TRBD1,CSAVDRGTEAFF,TGCAGTGCCGTCGACAGGGGCACTGAAGCTTTCTTT
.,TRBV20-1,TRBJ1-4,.,CSARDRRGTTNEKLFF,TGCAGTGCTAGAGATCGCCGAGGAACAACTAATGAAAAACTGTTTTTT
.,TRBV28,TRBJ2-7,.,CASSIQSYSYEQYF,TGTGCCAGCAGTATACAGTCCTACTCCTACGAGCAGTACTTC
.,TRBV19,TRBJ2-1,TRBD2,CASSTGLAVEAQFF,TGTGCCAGTAGTACGGGACTAGCGGTGGAGGCTCAGTTCTTC
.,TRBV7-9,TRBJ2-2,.,CASSRQVGNTGELFF,TGTGCCAGCAGCCGACAGGTCGGGAACACCGGGGAGCTGTTTTTT
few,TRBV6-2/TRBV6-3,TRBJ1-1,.,CASSATGYTEAFF,TGTGCCAGCAGTGCAACAGGGTACACTGAAGCTTTCTTT
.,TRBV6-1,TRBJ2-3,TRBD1,CASRQGGTDTQYF,TGTGCCAGCCGGCAGGGGGGCACAGATACGCAGTATTTT
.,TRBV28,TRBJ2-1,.,CASRNLNRPPDEQFF,TGTGCCAGCAGAAATCTAAACCGCCCTCCCGATGAGCAGTTCTTC
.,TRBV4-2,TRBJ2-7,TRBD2,CASSQAGPSGTYEQYF,TGTGCCAGCAGCCAAGCGGGTCCTAGCGGCACCTACGAGCAGTACTTC
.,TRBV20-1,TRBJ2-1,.,CSARDRLLVGPYNEQFF,TGCAGTGCTAGAGATCGACTTTTAGTGGGTCCCTACAATGAGCAGTTCTTC
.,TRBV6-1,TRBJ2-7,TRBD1,CASSEGQGDYYEQYF,TGTGCCAGCAGTGAGGGACAGGGGGATTATTACGAGCAGTACTTC
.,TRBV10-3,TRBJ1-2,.,CAISVDSYGYTF,TGTGCCATCAGTGTCGACAGCTATGGCTACACCTTC
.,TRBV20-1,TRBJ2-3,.,CSASSGGLDTQYF,TGCAGTGCTAGTTCAGGGGGACTAGATACGCAGTATTTT
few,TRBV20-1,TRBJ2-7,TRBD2,CSATGTSGRDSYEQYF,TGCAGTGCGACCGGGACTAGCGGGAGGGACTCCTACGAGCAGTACTTC
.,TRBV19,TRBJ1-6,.,CASSLNYNSPLHF,TGTGCCAGTAGTTTAAACTATAATTCACCCCTCCACTTT
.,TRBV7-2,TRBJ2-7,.,CASSLAVEQYF,TGTGCCAGCAGCTTAGCAGTGGAGCAGTACTTC
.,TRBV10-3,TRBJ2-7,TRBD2,CAITGTSGSLQYF,TGTGCCATCACCGGGACTAGCGGGAGTCTGCAGTACTTC
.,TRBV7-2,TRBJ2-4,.,CASSSGGVVKNIQYF,TGTGCCAGCAGCTCCGGTGGGGTTGTCAAAAACATTCAGTACTTC
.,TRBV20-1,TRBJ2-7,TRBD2,CSATGTSGRMAYEQYF,TGCAGTGCGACCGGGACTAGCGGGAGGATGGCCTACGAGCAGTACTTC
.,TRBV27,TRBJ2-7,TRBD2,CASGPRGVPSYEQYF,TGTGCCAGCGGGCCCCGGGGGGTCCCCTCCTACGAGCAGTACTTC
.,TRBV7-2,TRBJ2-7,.,CASSPYGGGTYEQYF,TGTGCCAGCAGCCCTTATGGGGGAGGTACCTACGAGCAGTACTTC
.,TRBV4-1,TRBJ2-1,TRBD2,CASSPIALKRELQNEQFF,TGCGCCAGCAGCCCCATTGCCCTTAAGCGGGAGTTGCAGAATGAGCAGTTCTTC
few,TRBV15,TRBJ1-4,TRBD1,CATSRDRGTNEKLFF,TGTGCCACCAGCAGAGACAGGGGGACTAATGAAAAACTGTTTTTT
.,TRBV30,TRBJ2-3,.,CAWSVVAALSDTQYF,TGTGCCTGGAGTGTAGTAGCGGCCCTTTCAGATACGCAGTATTTT
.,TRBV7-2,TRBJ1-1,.,CASSLVGGMNTEAFF,TGTGCCAGCAGCTTAGTTGGGGGGATGAACACTGAAGCTTTCTTT
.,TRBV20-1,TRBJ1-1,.,CSASPGPEAFF,TGCAGTGCTTCTCCGGGACCTGAAGCTTTCTTT
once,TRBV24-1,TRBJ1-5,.,CATSSGGGNRQPQHF,TGTGCCACCAGCTCCGGGGGTGGGAACCGGCAGCCCCAGCATTTT
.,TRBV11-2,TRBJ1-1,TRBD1,CASSSNSGGANTEAFF,TGTGCCAGCAGCTCCAACTCAGGGGGCGCGAACACTGAAGCTTTCTTT
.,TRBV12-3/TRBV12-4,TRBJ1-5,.,CASSFARVQPQHF,TGTGCCAGCAGTTTCGCCAGGGTTCAGCCCCAGCATTTT
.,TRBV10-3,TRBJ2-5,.,CAISRNPEETQYF,TGTGCCATCAGCCGAAACCCAGAAGAGACCCAGTACTTC
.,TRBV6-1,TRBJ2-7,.,CASSTGRRSYEQYF,TGTGCCAGCAGTACGGGACGGAGGTCCTACGAGCAGTACTTC
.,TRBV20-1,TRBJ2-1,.,CSARERAQQFF,TGCAGTGCTAGAGAGCGGGCCCAGCAGTTCTTC
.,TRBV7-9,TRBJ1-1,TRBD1,CASSPRQGHRPNTEAFF,TGTGCCAGCAGTCCCAGACAGGGACACCGACCCAACACTGAAGCTTTCTTT
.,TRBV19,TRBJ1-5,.,CASSIPGGREKAQHF,TGTGCCAGTAGTATACCCGGGGGCAGGGAAAAGGCCCAGCATTTT
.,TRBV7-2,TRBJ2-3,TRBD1,CASSRSQGKTDTQYF,TGTGCCAGCAGCCGGTCACAGGGGAAGACAGATACGCAGTATTTT
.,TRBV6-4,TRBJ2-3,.,CASSPQTMGSSDTQYF,TGTGCCAGCAGTCCTCAAACAATGGGTTCTTCGGATACGCAGTATTTT
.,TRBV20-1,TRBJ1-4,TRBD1,CSAQDRVGEKLFF,TGCAGTGCTCAAGACAGGGTTGGGGAAAAACTGTTTTTT
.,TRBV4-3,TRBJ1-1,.,CASSQDRRGGSTEAFF,TGCGCCAGCAGCCAAGATAGGAGGGGGGGGAGCACTGAAGCTTTCTTT
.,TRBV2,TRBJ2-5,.,CASSLRTQYF,TGTGCCAGCAGTCTCAGGACCCAGTACTTC
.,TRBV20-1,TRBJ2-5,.,CSAQLGSGKETQYF,TGCAGTGCCCAATTGGGTAGCGGCAAAGAGACCCAGTACTTC
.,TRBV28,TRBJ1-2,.,CASSSVDLWRYTF,TGTGCCAGCAGTTCGGTTGATCTGTGGCGCTACACCTTC
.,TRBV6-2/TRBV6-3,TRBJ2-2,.,CASSYLRGSGNTGELFF,TGTGCCAGCAGTTACCTACGTGGTAGCGGAAACACCGGGGAGCTGTTTTTT
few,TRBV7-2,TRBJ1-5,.,CASSLATPNQPQHF,TGTGCCAGCAGCTTAGCTACGCCTAATCAGCCCCAGCATTTT
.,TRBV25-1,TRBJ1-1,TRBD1,CASSRGVGQGDTEAFF,TGTGCCAGCAGTAGGGGGGTGGGGCAGGGGGACACTGAAGCTTTCTTT
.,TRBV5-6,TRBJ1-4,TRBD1,CASSPSPGQPLNEKLFF,TGTGCCAGCAGCCCAAGTCCGGGACAGCCTCTTAATGAAAAACTGTTTTTT
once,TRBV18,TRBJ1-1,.,CASSPPGSGTGETEAFF,TGTGCCAGCTCACCACCGGGGAGCGGGACGGGGGAAACTGAAGCTTTCTTT
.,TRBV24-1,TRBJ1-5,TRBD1,CATSDSDRARRNQPQHF,TGTGCCACCAGTGACTCGGACAGGGCCCGGCGCAATCAGCCCCAGCATTTT